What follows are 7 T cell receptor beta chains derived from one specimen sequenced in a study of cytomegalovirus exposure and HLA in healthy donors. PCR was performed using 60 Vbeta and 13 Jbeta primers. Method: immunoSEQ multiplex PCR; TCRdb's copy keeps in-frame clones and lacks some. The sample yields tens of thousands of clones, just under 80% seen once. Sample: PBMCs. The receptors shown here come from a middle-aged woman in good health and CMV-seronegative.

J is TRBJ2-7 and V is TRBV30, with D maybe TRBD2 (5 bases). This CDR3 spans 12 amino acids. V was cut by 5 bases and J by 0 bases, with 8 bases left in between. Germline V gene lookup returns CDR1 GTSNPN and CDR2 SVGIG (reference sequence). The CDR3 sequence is CAWAGSSYEQYF. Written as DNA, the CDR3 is TGTGCCTGGGCTGGGAGCTCCTACGAGCAGTACTTC.

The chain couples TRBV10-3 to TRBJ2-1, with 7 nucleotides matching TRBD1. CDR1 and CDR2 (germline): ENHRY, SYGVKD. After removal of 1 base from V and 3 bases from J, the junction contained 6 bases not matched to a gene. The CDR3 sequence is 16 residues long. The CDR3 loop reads CAISELTGIGYNEQFF. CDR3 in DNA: TGTGCCATCAGTGAGTTGACAGGGATAGGCTACAATGAGCAGTTCTTC.

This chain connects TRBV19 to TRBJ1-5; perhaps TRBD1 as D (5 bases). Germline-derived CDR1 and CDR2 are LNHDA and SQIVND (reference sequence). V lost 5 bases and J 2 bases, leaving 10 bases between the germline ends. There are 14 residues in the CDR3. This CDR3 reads CASSEGLRNQPQHF. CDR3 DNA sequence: TGTGCCAGTAGTGAGGGACTTCGCAATCAGCCCCAGCATTTT.

In DNA, the CDR3 is TGTGCCAGCAGGTTCAGTCACTCTGGGGCCAACGTCCTGACTTTC. It codes for CASRFSHSGANVLTF. The chain joins TRBV6-5 to TRBJ2-6; D unresolved. The CDR3 extends over 15 amino acids. V lost 6 bases, J lost 0 bases, and 9 bases lay in between. Per the germline V gene, CDR1 is MNHEY and CDR2 is SVGAGI.

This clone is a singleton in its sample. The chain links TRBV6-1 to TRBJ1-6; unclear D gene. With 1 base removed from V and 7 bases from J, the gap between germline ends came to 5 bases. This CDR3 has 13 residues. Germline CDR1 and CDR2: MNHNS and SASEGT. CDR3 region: CASSEVGNSPLHF. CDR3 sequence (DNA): TGTGCCAGCAGTGAAGTCGGGAATTCACCCCTCCACTTT.

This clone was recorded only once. In nucleotides, the CDR3 is TGTGCCAGCGGGGGGGTAGAGGGGGGCCACGGGGAGCTGTTTTTT. Protein product: CASGGVEGGHGELFF. The gene calls are TRBV28 and TRBJ2-2, with a possible D match to TRBD2 (7 bases). V lost 8 bases and J 7 bases, leaving 20 bases between the germline ends. In germline, CDR1 is MDHEN, CDR2 SYDVKM. The CDR3 totals 15 residues.

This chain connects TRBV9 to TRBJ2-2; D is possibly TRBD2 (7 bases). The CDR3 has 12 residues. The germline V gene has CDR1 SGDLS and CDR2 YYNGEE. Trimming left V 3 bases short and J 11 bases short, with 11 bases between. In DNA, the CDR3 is TGTGCCAGCAGCGGGGGGGGGCTCGAGCTGTTTTTT. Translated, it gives CASSGGGLELFF.